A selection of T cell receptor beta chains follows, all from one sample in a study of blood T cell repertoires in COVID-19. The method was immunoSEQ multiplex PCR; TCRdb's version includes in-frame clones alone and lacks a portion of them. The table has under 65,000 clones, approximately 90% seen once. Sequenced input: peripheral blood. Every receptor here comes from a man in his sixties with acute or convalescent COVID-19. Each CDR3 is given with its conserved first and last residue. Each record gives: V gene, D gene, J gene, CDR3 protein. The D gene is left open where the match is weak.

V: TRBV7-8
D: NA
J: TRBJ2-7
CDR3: CASSRIRAGEQYF

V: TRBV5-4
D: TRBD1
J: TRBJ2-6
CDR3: CASSPDRAGANVLTF

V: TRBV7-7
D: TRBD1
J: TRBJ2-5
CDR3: CASSSLGTEEETQYF

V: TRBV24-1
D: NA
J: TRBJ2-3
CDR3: CATSDLSTDTQYF

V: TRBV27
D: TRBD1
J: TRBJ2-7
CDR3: CASSWDSSYEQYF

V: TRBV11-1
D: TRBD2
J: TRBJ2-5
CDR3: CASTSSGRAGETQYF

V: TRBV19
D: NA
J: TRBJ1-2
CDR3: CASSIAAGVGYGYTF

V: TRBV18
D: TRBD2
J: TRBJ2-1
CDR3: CASFPQPKLAGNEQFF

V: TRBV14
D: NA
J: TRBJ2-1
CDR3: CASSPTMWISGTSYNEQFF

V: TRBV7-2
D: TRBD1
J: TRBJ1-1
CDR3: CASSLDATGYVAFF

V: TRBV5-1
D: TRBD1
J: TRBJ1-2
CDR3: CASSLDFTGVFYGGTF

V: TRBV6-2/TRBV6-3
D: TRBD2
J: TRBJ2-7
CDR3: CVSSLSGRGPYEQYF

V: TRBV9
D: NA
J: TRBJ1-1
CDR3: CASSPRDDWNTEAFF

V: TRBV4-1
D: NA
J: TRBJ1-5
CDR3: CASSQDYSLSNQPQHF

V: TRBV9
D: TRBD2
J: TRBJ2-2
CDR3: CASSAQTSGRDGELFF

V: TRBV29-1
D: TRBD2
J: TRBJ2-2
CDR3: CSVGTAGLAGGPGGELFF

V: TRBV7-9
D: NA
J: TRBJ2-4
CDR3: CASSLATSRVNIQYF

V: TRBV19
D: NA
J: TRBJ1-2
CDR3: CASSIGDTSIDGYTF

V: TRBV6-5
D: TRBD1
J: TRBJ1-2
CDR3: CASSGQGAGGYTF

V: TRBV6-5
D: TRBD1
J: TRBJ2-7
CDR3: CASSYSTGYSYEQYF

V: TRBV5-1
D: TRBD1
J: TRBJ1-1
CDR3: CASSLVPGGGDTEAFF

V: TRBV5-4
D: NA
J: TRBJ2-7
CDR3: CASSLVGGGNRYEQYF

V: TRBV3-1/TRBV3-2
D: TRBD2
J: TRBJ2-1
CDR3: CASSQVLGLAGVSYNEQFF